Listed below are T cell receptor beta chains from one sample, sequenced in a study of molecular identifiers for immune sequencing clone quantification. TCRdb recomputed calls from the PCR reads with MiXCR, one row per CDR3 protein. The table records around 54,000 distinct CDR3 sequences, approximately 26% of them present only once. Sequenced input: naive CD8+ T cells from blood, with Jurkat cell RNA spiked in. The receptor set was obtained from a human donor in good health. Some libraries in this study had Jurkat cell RNA spiked in. Each CDR3 is given with its conserved first and last residue. The D gene is left open where the match is weak. Clone size is shown for a subset of rows, as once, few, many or a class of expanded clone.

clone_size,v_call,d_call,j_call,cdr3_aa,cdr3_nt
many,TRBV5-6,TRBD1,TRBJ2-5,CASSLETGVETQYF,TGTGCCAGCAGCTTGGAGACAGGGGTCGAGACCCAGTACTTC
many,TRBV6-2/TRBV6-3,TRBD2,TRBJ2-1,CASSYVLAGDEQFF,TGTGCCAGCAGTTACGTACTAGCGGGGGATGAGCAGTTCTTC
few,TRBV11-2,-,TRBJ2-5,CASSLELPAETQYF,TGTGCCAGCAGCTTAGAACTTCCGGCAGAGACCCAGTACTTC
many,TRBV9,-,TRBJ2-2,CASSAENTGELFF,TGTGCCAGCAGCGCGGAAAACACCGGGGAGCTGTTTTTT
-,TRBV29-1,-,TRBJ2-7,CSVGPETAPYKQYF,TGCAGCGTCGGTCCGGAGACAGCCCCCTACAAGCAGTACTTC
many,TRBV25-1,-,TRBJ2-5,CASSEFGGSGAQYF,TGTGCCAGCAGTGAATTCGGCGGGTCAGGGGCCCAGTACTTC
many,TRBV3-1,-,TRBJ2-2,CASSQDHGVRNTGELFF,TGTGCCAGCAGCCAAGATCACGGGGTTAGGAACACCGGGGAGCTGTTTTTT
many,TRBV29-1,TRBD2,TRBJ2-3,CSVEWLAGSTDTQYF,TGCAGCGTTGAGTGGCTAGCGGGCAGCACAGATACGCAGTATTTT
many,TRBV2,TRBD1,TRBJ1-1,CASSEGGQFLSEAFF,TGTGCCAGCAGTGAAGGGGGACAGTTCCTTTCTGAAGCTTTCTTT
medium-sized,TRBV5-4,-,TRBJ2-3,CASSLSTDTQYF,TGTGCCAGCAGCTTGAGCACAGATACGCAGTATTTT
many,TRBV20-1,-,TRBJ1-1,CSARATTGNTEAFF,TGCAGTGCTAGAGCTACCACAGGGAACACTGAAGCTTTCTTT
-,TRBV5-4,TRBD1,TRBJ2-7,CASSFGTGKYEQYF,TGTGCCAGCAGCTTTGGGACAGGGAAGTACGAGCAGTACTTC
many,TRBV9,-,TRBJ2-1,CASSVPETDNEQFF,TGTGCCAGCAGCGTCCCTGAAACAGACAATGAGCAGTTCTTC
many,TRBV7-2,TRBD2,TRBJ2-7,CASNSGSDYEQYF,TGTGCCAGCAATAGCGGGAGTGACTACGAGCAGTACTTC
few,TRBV4-1,-,TRBJ1-5,CASSPIEQGRNQPQHF,TGCGCCAGCAGCCCCATAGAGCAGGGCCGGAATCAGCCCCAGCATTTT
few,TRBV6-6,TRBD2,TRBJ2-3,CASSWASGGTPDTQYF,TGTGCCAGCAGTTGGGCTAGCGGGGGTACACCAGATACGCAGTATTTT
-,TRBV11-3,-,TRBJ2-1,CASSPSAGFSYNEQFF,TGTGCCAGCAGCCCTAGTGCGGGGTTTTCGTACAATGAGCAGTTCTTC